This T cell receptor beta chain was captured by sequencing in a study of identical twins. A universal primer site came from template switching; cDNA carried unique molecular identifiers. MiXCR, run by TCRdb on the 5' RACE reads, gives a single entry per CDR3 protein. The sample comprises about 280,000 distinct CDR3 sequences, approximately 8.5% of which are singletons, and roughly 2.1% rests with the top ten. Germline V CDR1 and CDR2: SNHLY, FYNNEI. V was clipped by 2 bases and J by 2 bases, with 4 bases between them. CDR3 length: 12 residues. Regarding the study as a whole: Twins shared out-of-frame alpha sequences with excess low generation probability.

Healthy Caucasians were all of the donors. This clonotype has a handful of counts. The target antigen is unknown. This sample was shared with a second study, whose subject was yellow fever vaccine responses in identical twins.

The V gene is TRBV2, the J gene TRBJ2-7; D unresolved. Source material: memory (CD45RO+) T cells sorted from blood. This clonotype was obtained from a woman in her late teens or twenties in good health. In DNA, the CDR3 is TGTGCCAGCAGTGAATTCACCTACGAGCAGTACTTC. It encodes CASSEFTYEQYF.